This paragraph covers one T cell receptor (beta chain) sequence. The antigen remains undetermined. Donors counted as nominally healthy when sampled, yet unrecorded immune exposures were likely. The data stem from a study of cytomegalovirus exposure and HLA in healthy donors. PCR employed 60 Vbeta and 13 Jbeta primers. Sequencing was performed with immunoSEQ multiplex PCR; in TCRdb, only in-frame clones are kept and a portion is missing. This table holds 210,000 or so clones, just over 75% found once. The V gene's germline CDR1 is SGHRS and CDR2 YFSETQ. V lost 0 bases to trimming and J lost 0 bases, with 12 bases between them. The CDR3 extends over 16 amino acids. Study-wide findings and caveats: Fewer N-insertions (relative to the roughly 730-donor mean) were reportedly seen in an Asian-associated ancestry cluster in a later analysis. It was likely that a cluster of highly shared sequence variants was a sequencing artifact. In vitro testing confirmed a few CMV-associated chains as specific for CMV antigens.

The origin of this receptor is a woman aged 60-75 years in good health and CMV-seropositive. Sequencing input: PBMCs. The rearrangement uses TRBV5-1 and TRBJ1-2; maybe TRBD1 (5 bases). The CDR3 nucleotides read TGCGCCAGCAGCTTGGAACAGCAGACAGCTAACTATGGCTACACCTTC. Translated: CASSLEQQTANYGYTF.